The present T cell receptor (beta chain) was sequenced within a study of shared clonotypes between healthy human individuals. Study results and limitations: Clonotype sharing among donors was thought likely to change with sequencing depth. Estimated richness was generally greater in naive than memory subsets.

Data came from immunoSEQ multiplex PCR; TCRdb stores just in-frame clones and leaves some out. Here the sample spans around 980,000 clones, around three quarters being singletons. The table lists this clone with a few counts. Its antigen is not known. V dropped 7 bases and J dropped 6 bases, with 8 bases sitting between them. Germline CDR1 MDHEN, CDR2 SYDVKM. The CDR3 is made up of 11 amino acids. The sequenced material came from memory CD4+ T cells from PBMCs. Documented subset: CD45RA-negative fraction. The receptor comes from a young man in good health. Some clones in this sample may be carry-over from other donors' samples. V gene TRBV28 combines with J gene TRBJ2-3; D might be TRBD1 (5 bases). CDR3 protein: CASTHRDTQYF. Written as DNA, the CDR3 is TGTGCCAGCACCCACAGGGATACGCAGTATTTT.